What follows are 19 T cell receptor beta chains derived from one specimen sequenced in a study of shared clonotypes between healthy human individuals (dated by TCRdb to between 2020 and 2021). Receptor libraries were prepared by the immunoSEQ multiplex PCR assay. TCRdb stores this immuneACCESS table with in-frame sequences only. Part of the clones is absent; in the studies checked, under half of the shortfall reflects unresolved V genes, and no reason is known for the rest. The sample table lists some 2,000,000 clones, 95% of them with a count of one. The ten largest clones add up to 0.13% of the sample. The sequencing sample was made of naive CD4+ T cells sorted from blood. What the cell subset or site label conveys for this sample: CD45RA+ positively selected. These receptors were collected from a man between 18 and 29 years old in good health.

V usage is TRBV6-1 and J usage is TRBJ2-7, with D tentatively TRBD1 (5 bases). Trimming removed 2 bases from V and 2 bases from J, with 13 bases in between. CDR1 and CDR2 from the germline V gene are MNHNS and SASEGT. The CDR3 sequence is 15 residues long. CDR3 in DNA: TGTGCCAGCAGTGAATACCCAACAGGAACCTACGAGCAGTACTTC. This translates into CASSEYPTGTYEQYF.

In DNA form, the CDR3 reads TGTGCCAGCAGTTTAACTCCCTGGGGGAATACGCAGTATTTT. It specifies CASSLTPWGNTQYF. The rearrangement joins TRBV6-5 to TRBJ2-3; D may match TRBD1 or TRBD2 (5 bases each). Germline CDR1 reads MNHEY; CDR2 reads SVGAGI. CDR3 size: 14 residues. The V and J ends lost 4 bases and 7 bases respectively, with 15 bases between them.

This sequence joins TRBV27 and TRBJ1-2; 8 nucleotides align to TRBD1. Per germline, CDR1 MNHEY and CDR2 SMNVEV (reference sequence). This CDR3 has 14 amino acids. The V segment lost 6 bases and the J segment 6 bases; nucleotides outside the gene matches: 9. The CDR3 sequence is CASSDRQGRDGYTF. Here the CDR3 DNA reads TGTGCCAGCAGCGATCGACAGGGGAGGGATGGCTACACCTTC.

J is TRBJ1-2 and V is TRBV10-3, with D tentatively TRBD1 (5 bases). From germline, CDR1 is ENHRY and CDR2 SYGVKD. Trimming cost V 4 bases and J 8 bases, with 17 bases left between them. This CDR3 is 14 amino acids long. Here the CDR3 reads CAISGGRASGGYTF. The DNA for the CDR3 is TGTGCCATCAGTGGGGGCAGGGCCTCAGGGGGCTACACCTTC.

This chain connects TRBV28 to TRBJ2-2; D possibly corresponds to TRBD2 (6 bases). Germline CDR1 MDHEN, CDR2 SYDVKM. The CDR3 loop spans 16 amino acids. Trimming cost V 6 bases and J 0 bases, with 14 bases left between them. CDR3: CASSSPGTPNTGELFF. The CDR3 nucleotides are TGTGCCAGCAGCTCCCCTGGGACTCCGAACACCGGGGAGCTGTTTTTT.

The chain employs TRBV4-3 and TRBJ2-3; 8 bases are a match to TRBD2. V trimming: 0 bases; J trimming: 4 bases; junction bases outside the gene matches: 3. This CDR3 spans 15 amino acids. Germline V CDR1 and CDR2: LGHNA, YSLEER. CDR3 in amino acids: CASSQDLTSADTQYF. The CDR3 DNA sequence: TGCGCCAGCAGCCAAGATTTGACTAGCGCAGATACGCAGTATTTT.

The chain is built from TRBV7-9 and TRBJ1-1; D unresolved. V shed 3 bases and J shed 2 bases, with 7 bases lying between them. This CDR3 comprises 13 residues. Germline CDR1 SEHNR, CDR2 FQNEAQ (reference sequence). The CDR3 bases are TGTGCCAGCAGCTTTGCACCTAACACTGAAGCTTTCTTT. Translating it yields CASSFAPNTEAFF.

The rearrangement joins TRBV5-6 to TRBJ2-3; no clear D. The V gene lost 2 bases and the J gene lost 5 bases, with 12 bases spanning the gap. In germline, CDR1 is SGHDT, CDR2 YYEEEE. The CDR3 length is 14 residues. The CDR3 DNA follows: TGTGCCAGCAGCTTCCTGACTGGGTTAGATACGCAGTATTTT. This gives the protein CASSFLTGLDTQYF.

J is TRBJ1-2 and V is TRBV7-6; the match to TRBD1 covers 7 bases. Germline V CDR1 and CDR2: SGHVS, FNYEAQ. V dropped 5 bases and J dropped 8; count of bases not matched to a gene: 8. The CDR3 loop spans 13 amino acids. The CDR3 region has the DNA TGTGCCAGCAGCGCTCGACAGGGCGAGGGCTACACCTTC. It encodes CASSARQGEGYTF.

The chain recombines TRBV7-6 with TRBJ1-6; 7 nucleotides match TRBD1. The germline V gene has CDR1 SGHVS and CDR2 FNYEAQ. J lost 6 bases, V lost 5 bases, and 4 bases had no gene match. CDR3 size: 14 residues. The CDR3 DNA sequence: TGTGCCAGCAGCCGGGACAGCTCTAATTCACCCCTCCACTTT. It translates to CASSRDSSNSPLHF.

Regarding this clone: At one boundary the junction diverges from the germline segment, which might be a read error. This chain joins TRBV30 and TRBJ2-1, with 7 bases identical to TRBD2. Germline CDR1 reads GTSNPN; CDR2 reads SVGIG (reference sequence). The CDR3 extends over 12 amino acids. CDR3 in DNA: TGTGCCTGGAGTGTCAACCGGGGGGTCCTTATCTTC. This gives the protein CAWSVNRGVLIF.

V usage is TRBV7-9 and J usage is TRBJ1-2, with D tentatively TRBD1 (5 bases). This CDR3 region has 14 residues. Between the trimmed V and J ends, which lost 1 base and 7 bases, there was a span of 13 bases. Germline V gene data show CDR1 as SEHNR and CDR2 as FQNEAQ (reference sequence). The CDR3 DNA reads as TGTGCCAGCAGCTTAGTGTGGGGAAGGGGTGGCTACACCTTC. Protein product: CASSLVWGRGGYTF.

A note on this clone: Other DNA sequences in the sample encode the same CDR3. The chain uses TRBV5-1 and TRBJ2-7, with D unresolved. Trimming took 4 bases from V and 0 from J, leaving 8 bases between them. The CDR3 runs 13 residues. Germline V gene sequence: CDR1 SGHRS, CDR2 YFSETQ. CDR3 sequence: CASSPTNSYEQYF. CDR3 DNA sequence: TGCGCCAGCAGCCCGACGAACTCCTACGAGCAGTACTTC.

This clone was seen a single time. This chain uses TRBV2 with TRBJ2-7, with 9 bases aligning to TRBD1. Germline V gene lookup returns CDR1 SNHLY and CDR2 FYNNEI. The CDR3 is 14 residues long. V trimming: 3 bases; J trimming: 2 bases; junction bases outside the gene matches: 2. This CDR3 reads CASSETGGTYEQYF. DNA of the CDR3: TGTGCCAGCAGTGAGACAGGGGGTACCTACGAGCAGTACTTC.

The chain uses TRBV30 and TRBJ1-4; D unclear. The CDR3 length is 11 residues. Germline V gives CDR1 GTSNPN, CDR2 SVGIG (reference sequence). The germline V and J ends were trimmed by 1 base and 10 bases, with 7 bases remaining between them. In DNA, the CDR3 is TGTGCCTGGAGTGGTGGGGTAAAACTGTTTTTT. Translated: CAWSGGVKLFF.

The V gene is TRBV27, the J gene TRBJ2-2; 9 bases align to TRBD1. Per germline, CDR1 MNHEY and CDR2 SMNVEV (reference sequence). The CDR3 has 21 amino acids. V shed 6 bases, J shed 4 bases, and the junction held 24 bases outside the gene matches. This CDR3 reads CASRISRDRAFREPPTGELFF. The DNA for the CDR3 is TGTGCCAGCAGAATTAGCCGGGACAGGGCTTTTAGGGAGCCTCCCACCGGGGAGCTGTTTTTT.

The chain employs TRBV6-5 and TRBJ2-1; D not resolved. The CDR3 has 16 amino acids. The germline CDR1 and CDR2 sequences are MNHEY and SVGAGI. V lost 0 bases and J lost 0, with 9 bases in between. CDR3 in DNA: TGTGCCAGCAGTTACTCGAAGGTTAGCTCCTACAATGAGCAGTTCTTC. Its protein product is CASSYSKVSSYNEQFF.

CDR3 DNA sequence: TGCGCCAGCAGCTTAACCCCGGGACAGGGGGTGGTGGTTTACAATGAGCAGTTCTTC. This codes for CASSLTPGQGVVVYNEQFF. This rearrangement joins TRBV5-1 to TRBJ2-1; 11 nucleotides agree with TRBD1. Losses at the gene ends were 2 bases for V and 4 bases for J; bases not matched to a gene: 14. Germline V gene data show CDR1 as SGHRS and CDR2 as YFSETQ. The CDR3 runs 19 residues.

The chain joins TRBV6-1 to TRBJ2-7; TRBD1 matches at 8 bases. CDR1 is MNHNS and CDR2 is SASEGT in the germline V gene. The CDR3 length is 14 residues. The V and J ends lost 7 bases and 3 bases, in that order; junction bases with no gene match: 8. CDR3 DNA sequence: TGTGCCAGCACCTTAGGACAGGGCAGCTACGAGCAGTACTTC. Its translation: CASTLGQGSYEQYF.